This T cell receptor (beta chain) appears in the sequencing data of a study of blood T cell repertoires in COVID-19. Across the whole study: The origin of the acute and convalescent COVID-19 samples was the United States, Italy and Spain. The analysed material was cDNA or gDNA that came from T cells, B-cell-depleted T cells, or PBMCs.

This clone was counted between two and nine times. V was shortened by 6 bases and J by 6 bases, with 12 bases between the two germline ends. The CDR3 totals 13 residues. Original methodology: Counts of nucleated cells, estimated from reference gene primer amplification, were obtained. Libraries were prepared by immunoSEQ multiplex PCR; TCRdb keeps only in-frame clonotypes and omits some of them. From that table come the V and J calls and clone size; the DNA was used to work out D and trimming. This table holds roughly 150,000 clones, 80% to 90% found once. Sequencing used peripheral blood. V is TRBV12-3 or TRBV12-4 and J is TRBJ2-1, with a weak D call TRBD2 (5 bases). The TCR comes from a woman in her thirties or forties with acute or convalescent COVID-19. The DNA of the CDR3 is TGTGCCAGCAGAGGAGTAGCGTTCAATGAGCAGTTCTTC. Amino acids: CASRGVAFNEQFF.